Shown below are 23 T cell receptor beta chains from a single sample sequenced in a study of T cell responses to AZD1222 COVID-19 vaccine. Some clones are missing from TCRdb's copy, which holds only in-frame ones; the method was immunoSEQ multiplex PCR. The table has more than 100,000 clones, roughly 91% seen once. Sequenced here: peripheral blood, sampled 28 days after the second AZD1222 dose. The source is an adult who received the AZD1222 COVID-19 vaccine.

The chain has TRBV5-1 and TRBJ2-5; D possibly corresponds to TRBD1 (6 bases). Germline loops: CDR1 SGHRS, CDR2 YFSETQ. This CDR3 is built from 16 residues. V lost 4 bases to trimming and J lost 5 bases, with 21 bases between them. The chain's CDR3 is CASSPEEAGARETQYF. CDR3 sequence (DNA): TGCGCCAGCAGCCCAGAAGAGGCAGGGGCGAGGGAGACCCAGTACTTC.

The J gene is TRBJ1-2, the V gene TRBV6-2 or TRBV6-3, with 9 bases matching TRBD1. The V gene end was trimmed by 4 bases and the J gene end by 4 bases; junction bases not matched to a gene: 4. The CDR3 has 14 residues. Germline V lookup: CDR1 MNHEY, CDR2 SVGEGT. The CDR3 DNA reads as TGTGCCAGCAGTTCCACGGACAGGGGCTATGGCTACACCTTC. Protein: CASSSTDRGYGYTF.

This chain joins TRBV10-1 and TRBJ1-2; TRBD1 matches at 7 bases. V trimming: 4 bases; J trimming: 7 bases; junction bases outside the gene matches: 6. The germline V gene has CDR1 WNHNN and CDR2 SYGVQD (reference sequence). The length of the CDR3 is 13 residues. The CDR3 loop reads CASSADRDIGYTF. The DNA for the CDR3 is TGCGCCAGCAGTGCCGACAGGGATATTGGCTACACCTTC.

V usage is TRBV4-3 and J usage is TRBJ1-5; the match to TRBD1 covers 7 bases. Germline values: CDR1 LGHNA, CDR2 YSLEER. J was trimmed by 2 bases and V by 0 bases; bases with no gene match: 4. CDR3 length: 16 residues. Here the CDR3 reads CASSQESQGGNQPQHF. In DNA, the CDR3 is TGCGCCAGCAGCCAAGAGAGTCAGGGGGGCAATCAGCCCCAGCATTTT.

This rearrangement joins TRBV10-3 to TRBJ1-6; D is perhaps TRBD1 (6 bases). V was cut by 7 bases and J by 9 bases, with 13 bases left in between. The CDR3 is 13 amino acids. Per the germline V gene, CDR1 is ENHRY and CDR2 is SYGVKD. The chain's CDR3 is CAIMGASGSPLHF. The CDR3 nucleotides read TGTGCCATCATGGGGGCATCAGGTTCACCCCTCCACTTT.

The chain carries TRBV7-7 and TRBJ2-3; D gene unclear. Germline V lookup: CDR1 SSHAT, CDR2 FNYEAQ (reference sequence). This CDR3 has 15 amino acids. With 1 base removed from V and 2 bases from J, the gap between germline ends came to 10 bases. DNA for the CDR3: TGTGCCAGCAGCTTAGGGTCTTTTTTCACAGATACGCAGTATTTT. It specifies CASSLGSFFTDTQYF.

The chain is built from TRBV10-3 and TRBJ2-1, with 16 bases lining up with TRBD2. V was pared by 5 bases and J by 8 bases, with 12 bases of the junction left unmatched. The CDR3 is 18 residues long. CDR1 and CDR2 (germline): ENHRY, SYGVKD. CDR3 loop: CAISPGLAGGSLNDEQFF. In DNA, the CDR3 is TGTGCCATCAGTCCGGGACTAGCGGGAGGGTCTTTGAACGATGAGCAGTTCTTC.

The chain joins TRBV7-2 to TRBJ2-3; 9 bases are a match to TRBD2. The V segment lost 5 bases and the J segment 4 bases; nucleotides outside the gene matches: 10. CDR1 and CDR2 from the germline V gene are SGHTA and FQGNSA. The CDR3 extends over 16 amino acids. CDR3 loop: CASSKEAGGRSDTQYF. The CDR3, as DNA: TGTGCCAGCAGCAAAGAGGCGGGGGGGAGGTCAGATACGCAGTATTTT.

This chain uses TRBV18 with TRBJ1-1, with 8 bases aligning to TRBD1. Losses at the gene ends were 6 bases for V and 1 base for J; bases not matched to a gene: 7. CDR1 KGHSH and CDR2 LQKENI come from the germline V gene. This CDR3 contains 15 residues. CDR3 region: CASSVQGATNTEAFF. CDR3 sequence (DNA): TGTGCCAGCTCGGTCCAGGGGGCGACGAACACTGAAGCTTTCTTT.

The chain couples TRBV7-9 to TRBJ1-2, with D possibly being TRBD1 (5 bases). The CDR3 is 16 amino acids. Germline CDR1 is SEHNR and CDR2 is FQNEAQ (reference sequence). Trimming removed 3 bases from V and 2 bases from J, with 16 bases in between. CDR3 sequence reads: CASSFHSGGLNYGYTF. As DNA, the CDR3 is TGTGCCAGCAGCTTCCACTCTGGGGGGTTGAACTATGGCTACACCTTC.

This CDR3 is CASSSGNGELFF. CDR3 bases: TGCGCCAGCAGTAGTGGGAACGGGGAGCTGTTTTTT. The rearrangement joins TRBV5-1 to TRBJ2-2; D gene ambiguous. The CDR3 length is 12 residues. V was pared by 5 bases and J by 7 bases, with 9 bases between. Germline V gives CDR1 SGHRS, CDR2 YFSETQ.

The genes are TRBV11-2 and TRBJ2-7; TRBD2 aligns across 10 bases. This CDR3 has 15 residues. Per germline, CDR1 SGHAT and CDR2 FQNNGV. The V gene end was trimmed by 2 bases and the J gene end by 3 bases; junction bases not matched to a gene: 4. Here the CDR3 reads CASSLSASGGYEQYF. The CDR3 DNA reads as TGTGCCAGCAGCTTATCCGCTAGCGGGGGCTACGAGCAGTACTTC.

The rearrangement uses TRBV19 and TRBJ2-3, with 11 bases identical to TRBD1. The V and J ends lost 6 bases and 1 base, in that order; junction bases with no gene match: 9. Germline CDR1 LNHDA, CDR2 SQIVND (reference sequence). The CDR3 runs to 17 residues. This CDR3 reads CASSAGQGADGTDTQYF. The CDR3 DNA sequence: TGTGCCAGTAGCGCCGGACAGGGGGCGGATGGCACAGATACGCAGTATTTT.

The chain employs TRBV6-5 and TRBJ1-2; 8 bases line up with TRBD1. CDR3 length: 14 amino acids. Germline V gene data show CDR1 as MNHEY and CDR2 as SVGAGI. V gave up 4 bases and J gave up 5 bases; unmatched junction bases: 6. DNA for the CDR3: TGTGCCAGCAGTTTCGGGACAGGAAAATATGGCTACACCTTC. Amino acids: CASSFGTGKYGYTF.

This chain joins TRBV5-1 and TRBJ1-4; D unclear. V was trimmed by 1 base and J by 6 bases, leaving 13 bases between them. The CDR3 loop spans 15 amino acids. Germline V gives CDR1 SGHRS, CDR2 YFSETQ. The CDR3 DNA sequence: TGCGCCAGCAGCTTGTCTCGGGGAGAATATGAAAAACTGTTTTTT. Its protein product is CASSLSRGEYEKLFF.

J is TRBJ1-2 and V is TRBV4-1; D is perhaps TRBD1 (5 bases). V was shortened by 0 bases and J by 8 bases, with 13 bases between the two germline ends. Germline lookup yields CDR1 MGHRA and CDR2 YSYEKL. CDR3 length: 14 amino acids. Written as DNA, the CDR3 is TGCGCCAGCAGCCAAGACAGTGGAGGGGAAGGCTACACCTTC. It yields the protein CASSQDSGGEGYTF.

The rearrangement uses TRBV9 and TRBJ2-7; possible D gene TRBD2, 5 bases. CDR3 length equals 15 residues. Germline V gene sequence: CDR1 SGDLS, CDR2 YYNGEE. V lost 4 bases, J lost 7 bases, and 21 bases lay in between. The CDR3 protein is CASSPRSGSLGEQYF. CDR3 DNA sequence: TGTGCCAGCAGCCCTCGCTCGGGATCTCTGGGTGAGCAGTACTTC.

This clone appeared a single time. The V gene is TRBV6-2 or TRBV6-3, the J gene TRBJ2-5, with TRBD1 matching 9 bases. The CDR3 covers 14 residues. Germline V CDR1 and CDR2: MNHEY, SVGEGT. The trim removed 5 bases at V and 4 bases at J, leaving 5 bases unmatched. CDR3 amino acids: CASSRDREAETQYF. CDR3 nucleotides: TGTGCCAGCAGTCGGGACAGGGAGGCAGAGACCCAGTACTTC.

This clone has only a few counts. The chain combines TRBV2 with TRBJ1-1, with no clear D. The CDR3 totals 12 residues. The germline gives CDR1 SNHLY, CDR2 FYNNEI. V was cut by 2 bases and J by 5 bases, with 6 bases left in between. As DNA, the CDR3 is TGTGCCAGCAGTGAAAGGGTGACTGAAGCTTTCTTT. Its protein is CASSERVTEAFF.

The rearrangement uses TRBV6-5 and TRBJ1-3; no definite D call. Trimming cost V 6 bases and J 1 base, with 13 bases left between them. Germline lookup yields CDR1 MNHEY and CDR2 SVGAGI. This CDR3 spans 15 amino acids. In DNA form, the CDR3 reads TGTGCCAGCAGAGACGATACGGGGTCTGGAAACACCATATATTTT. This codes for CASRDDTGSGNTIYF.

The genes are TRBV28 and TRBJ1-5; no reliable D call. CDR1 MDHEN and CDR2 SYDVKM come from the germline V gene. This CDR3 spans 12 amino acids. V shed 3 bases and J shed 11 bases, with 11 bases lying between them. Here the CDR3 reads CASSFSRSAQHF. In nucleotides, the CDR3 is TGTGCCAGCAGTTTTTCTCGCTCAGCCCAGCATTTT.

The chain combines TRBV18 with TRBJ2-5; D not certain. The V end was cut by 3 bases, the J end by 5 bases, with 10 bases between. The germline V gene encodes CDR1 KGHSH and CDR2 LQKENI. The CDR3 has 13 amino acids. This CDR3 reads CASSPSALETQYF. The CDR3 DNA sequence: TGTGCCAGCTCACCTTCGGCCCTGGAGACCCAGTACTTC.

The chain uses TRBV5-1 and TRBJ1-4; D unresolved. Deletions cut 1 base from V and 7 bases from J, with 5 bases between. The CDR3 is 12 amino acids. The V gene's germline CDR1 is SGHRS and CDR2 YFSETQ. CDR3 in DNA: TGCGCCAGCAGCTTGAACTCTGAAAAACTGTTTTTT. The encoded protein is CASSLNSEKLFF.